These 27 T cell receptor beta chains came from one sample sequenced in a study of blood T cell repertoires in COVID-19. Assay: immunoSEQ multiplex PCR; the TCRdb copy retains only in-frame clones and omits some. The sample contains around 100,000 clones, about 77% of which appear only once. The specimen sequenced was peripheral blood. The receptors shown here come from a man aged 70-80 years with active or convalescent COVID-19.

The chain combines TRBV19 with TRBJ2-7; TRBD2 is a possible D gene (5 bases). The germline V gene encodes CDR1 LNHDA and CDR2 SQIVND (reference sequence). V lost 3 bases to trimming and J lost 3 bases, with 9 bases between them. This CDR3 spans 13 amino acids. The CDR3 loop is CASSIRGDYEQYF. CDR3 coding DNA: TGTGCCAGTAGTATTCGGGGAGACTACGAGCAGTACTTC.

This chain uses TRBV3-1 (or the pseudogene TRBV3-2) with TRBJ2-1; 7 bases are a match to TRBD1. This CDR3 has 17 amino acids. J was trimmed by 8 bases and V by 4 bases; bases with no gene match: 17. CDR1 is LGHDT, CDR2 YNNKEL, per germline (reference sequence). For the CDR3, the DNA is TGTGCCAGCAGCCTAAAGACTGCGGACAGGCGGAGGTATGAGCAGTTCTTC. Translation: CASSLKTADRRRYEQFF.

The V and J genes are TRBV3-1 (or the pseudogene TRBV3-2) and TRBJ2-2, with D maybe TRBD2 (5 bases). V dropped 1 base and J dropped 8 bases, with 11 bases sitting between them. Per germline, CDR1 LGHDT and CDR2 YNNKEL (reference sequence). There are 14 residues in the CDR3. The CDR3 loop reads CASSQGGRWGELFF. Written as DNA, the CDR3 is TGTGCCAGCAGCCAAGGCGGGCGGTGGGGGGAGCTGTTTTTT.

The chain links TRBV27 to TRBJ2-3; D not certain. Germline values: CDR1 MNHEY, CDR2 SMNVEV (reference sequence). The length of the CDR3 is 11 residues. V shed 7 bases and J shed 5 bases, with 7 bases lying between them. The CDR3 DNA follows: TGTGCCAGCACCTTCCTAGATACGCAGTATTTT. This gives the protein CASTFLDTQYF.

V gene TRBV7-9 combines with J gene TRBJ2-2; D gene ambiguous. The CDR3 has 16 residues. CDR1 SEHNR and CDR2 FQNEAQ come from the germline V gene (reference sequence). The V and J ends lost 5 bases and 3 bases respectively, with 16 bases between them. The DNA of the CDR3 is TGTGCCAGCAGCCCCCCGGGTGGTAGGCACACCGGGGAGCTGTTTTTT. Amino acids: CASSPPGGRHTGELFF.

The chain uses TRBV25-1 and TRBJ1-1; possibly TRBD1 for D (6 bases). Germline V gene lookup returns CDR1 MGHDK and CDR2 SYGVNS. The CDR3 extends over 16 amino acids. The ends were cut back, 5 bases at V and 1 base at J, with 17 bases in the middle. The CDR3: CASSSGDFIPNTEAFF. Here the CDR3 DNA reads TGTGCCAGCAGTTCAGGGGATTTTATCCCGAACACTGAAGCTTTCTTT.

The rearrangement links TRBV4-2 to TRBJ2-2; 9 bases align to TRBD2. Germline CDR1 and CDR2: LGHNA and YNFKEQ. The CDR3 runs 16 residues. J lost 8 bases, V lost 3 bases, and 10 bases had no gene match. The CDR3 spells CASSQGSGRTGGELFF. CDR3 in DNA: TGTGCCAGCAGCCAGGGTAGCGGGAGAACCGGGGGGGAGCTGTTTTTT.

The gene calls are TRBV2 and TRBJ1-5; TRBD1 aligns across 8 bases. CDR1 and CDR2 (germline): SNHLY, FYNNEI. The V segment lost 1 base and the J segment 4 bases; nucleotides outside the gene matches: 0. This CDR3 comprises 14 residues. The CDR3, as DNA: TGTGCCAGCAGTGAAGGGGACAGGAATCAGCCCCAGCATTTT. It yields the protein CASSEGDRNQPQHF.

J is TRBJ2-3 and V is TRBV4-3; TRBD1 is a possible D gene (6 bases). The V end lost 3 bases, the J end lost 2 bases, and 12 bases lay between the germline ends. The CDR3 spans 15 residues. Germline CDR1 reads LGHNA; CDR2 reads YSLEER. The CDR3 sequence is CASSQQDRPTDTQYF. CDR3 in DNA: TGCGCCAGCAGCCAGCAAGACAGGCCCACAGATACGCAGTATTTT.

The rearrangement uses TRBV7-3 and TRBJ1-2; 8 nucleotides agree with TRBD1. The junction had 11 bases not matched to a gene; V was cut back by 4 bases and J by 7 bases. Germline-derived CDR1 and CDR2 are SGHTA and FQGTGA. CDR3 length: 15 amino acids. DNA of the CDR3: TGTGCCAGCAGCTCGGGACAGGCCGCCGGTGGTGGCTACACCTTC. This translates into CASSSGQAAGGGYTF.

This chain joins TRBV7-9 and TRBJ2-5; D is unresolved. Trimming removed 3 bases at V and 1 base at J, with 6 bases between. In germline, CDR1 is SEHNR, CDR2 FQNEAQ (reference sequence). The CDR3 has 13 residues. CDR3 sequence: CASSLIGQETQYF. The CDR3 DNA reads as TGTGCCAGCAGCTTGATCGGCCAAGAGACCCAGTACTTC.

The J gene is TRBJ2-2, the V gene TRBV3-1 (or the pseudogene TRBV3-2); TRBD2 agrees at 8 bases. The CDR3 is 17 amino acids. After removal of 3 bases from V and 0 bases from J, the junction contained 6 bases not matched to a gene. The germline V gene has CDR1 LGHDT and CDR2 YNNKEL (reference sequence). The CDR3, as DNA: TGTGCCAGCAGCCAGGGTAGCGGGATGGCGAACACCGGGGAGCTGTTTTTT. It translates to CASSQGSGMANTGELFF.

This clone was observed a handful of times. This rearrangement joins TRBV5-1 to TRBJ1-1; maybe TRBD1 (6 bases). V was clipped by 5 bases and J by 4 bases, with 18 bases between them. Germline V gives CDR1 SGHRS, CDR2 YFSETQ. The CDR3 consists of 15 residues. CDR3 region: CASSYTTGSGTEAFF. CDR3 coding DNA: TGCGCCAGCAGTTACACCACAGGGTCGGGCACTGAAGCTTTCTTT.

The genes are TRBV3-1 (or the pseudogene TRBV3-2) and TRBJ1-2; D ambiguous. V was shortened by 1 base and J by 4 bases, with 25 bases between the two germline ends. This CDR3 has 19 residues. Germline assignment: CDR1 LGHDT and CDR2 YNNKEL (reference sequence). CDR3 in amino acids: CASSQALANTIRRLYGYTF. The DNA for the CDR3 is TGTGCCAGCAGCCAAGCATTGGCGAACACTATCCGTCGACTCTATGGCTACACCTTC.

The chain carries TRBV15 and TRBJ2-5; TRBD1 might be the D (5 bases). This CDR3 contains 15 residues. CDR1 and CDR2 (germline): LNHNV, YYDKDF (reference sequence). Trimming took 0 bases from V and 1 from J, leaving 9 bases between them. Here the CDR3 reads CATSRDPGRQETQYF. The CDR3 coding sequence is TGTGCCACCAGCAGAGATCCAGGGCGCCAAGAGACCCAGTACTTC.

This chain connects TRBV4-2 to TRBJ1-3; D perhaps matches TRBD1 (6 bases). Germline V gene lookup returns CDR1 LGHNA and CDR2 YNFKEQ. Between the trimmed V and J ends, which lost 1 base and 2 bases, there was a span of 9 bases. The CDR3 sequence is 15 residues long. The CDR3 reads CASSQGKGAGNTIYF. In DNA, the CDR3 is TGTGCCAGCAGCCAAGGAAAGGGGGCTGGAAACACCATATATTTT.

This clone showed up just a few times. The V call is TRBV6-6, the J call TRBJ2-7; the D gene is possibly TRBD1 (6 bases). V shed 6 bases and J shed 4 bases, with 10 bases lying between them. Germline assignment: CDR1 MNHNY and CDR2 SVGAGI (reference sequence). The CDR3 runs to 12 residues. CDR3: CASSLGQYEQYF. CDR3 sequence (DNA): TGTGCCAGCAGCTTAGGACAGTACGAGCAGTACTTC.

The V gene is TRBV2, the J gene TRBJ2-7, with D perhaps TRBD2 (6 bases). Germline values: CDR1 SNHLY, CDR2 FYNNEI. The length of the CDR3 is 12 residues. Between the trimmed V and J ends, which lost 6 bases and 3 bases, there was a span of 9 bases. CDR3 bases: TGTGCCAGCAGCAACGGGGGCTACGAGCAGTACTTC. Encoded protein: CASSNGGYEQYF.

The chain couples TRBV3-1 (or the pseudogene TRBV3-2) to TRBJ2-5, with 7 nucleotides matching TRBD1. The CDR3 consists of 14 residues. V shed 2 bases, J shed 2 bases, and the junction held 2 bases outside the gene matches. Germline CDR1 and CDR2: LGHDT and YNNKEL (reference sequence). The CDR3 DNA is TGTGCCAGCAGCCAATGGGGACAGCAAGAGACCCAGTACTTC. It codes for CASSQWGQQETQYF.

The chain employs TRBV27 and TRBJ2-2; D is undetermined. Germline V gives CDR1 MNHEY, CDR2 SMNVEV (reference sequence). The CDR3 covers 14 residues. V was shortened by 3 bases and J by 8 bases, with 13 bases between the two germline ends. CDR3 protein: CASSFARGKGELFF. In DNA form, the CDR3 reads TGTGCCAGCAGTTTTGCCAGAGGAAAAGGGGAGCTGTTTTTT.

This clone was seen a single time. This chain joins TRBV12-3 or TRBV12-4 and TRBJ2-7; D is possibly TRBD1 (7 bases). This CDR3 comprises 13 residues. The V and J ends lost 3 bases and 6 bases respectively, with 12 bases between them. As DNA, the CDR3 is TGTGCCAGCAGTTTTGGGCAGGGGGGCGAGCAGTACTTC. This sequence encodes CASSFGQGGEQYF.

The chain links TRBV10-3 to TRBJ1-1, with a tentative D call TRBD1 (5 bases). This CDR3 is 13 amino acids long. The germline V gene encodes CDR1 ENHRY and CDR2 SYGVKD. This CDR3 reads CSNRRDLNTEAFF. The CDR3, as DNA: TGTTCTAACAGGCGCGATCTGAACACTGAAGCTTTCTTT.

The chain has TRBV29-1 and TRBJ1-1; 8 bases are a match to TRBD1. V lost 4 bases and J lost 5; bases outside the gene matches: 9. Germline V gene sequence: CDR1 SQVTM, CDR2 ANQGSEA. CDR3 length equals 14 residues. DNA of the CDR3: TGCAGCGTTGCCGTGGGGACAGGCGGAACTGAAGCTTTCTTT. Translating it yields CSVAVGTGGTEAFF. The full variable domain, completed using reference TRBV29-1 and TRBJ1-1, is SAVISQKPSRDICQRGTSLTIQCQVDSQVTMMFWYRQQPGQSLTLIATANQGSEATYESGFVIDKFPISRPNLTFSTLTVSNMSPEDSSIYLCSVAVGTGGTEAFFGQGTRLTVV.

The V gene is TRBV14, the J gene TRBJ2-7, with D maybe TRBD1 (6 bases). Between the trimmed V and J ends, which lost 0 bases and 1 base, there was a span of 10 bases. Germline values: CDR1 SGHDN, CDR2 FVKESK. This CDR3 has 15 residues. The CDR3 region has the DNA TGTGCCAGCAGCCAAGAGGGGGCGCGATCCTACGAGCAGTACTTC. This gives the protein CASSQEGARSYEQYF.

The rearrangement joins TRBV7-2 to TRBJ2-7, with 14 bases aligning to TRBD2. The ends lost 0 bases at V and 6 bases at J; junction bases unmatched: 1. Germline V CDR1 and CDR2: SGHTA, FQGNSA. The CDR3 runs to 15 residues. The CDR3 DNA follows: TGTGCCAGCAGCTTAGCCGGGACTAGCGGGAGCGAGCAGTACTTC. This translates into CASSLAGTSGSEQYF.

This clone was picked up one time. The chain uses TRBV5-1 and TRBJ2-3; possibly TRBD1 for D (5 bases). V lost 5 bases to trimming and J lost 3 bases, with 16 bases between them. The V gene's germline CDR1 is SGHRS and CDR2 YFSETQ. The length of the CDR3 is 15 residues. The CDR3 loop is CASRPLGQITDTQYF. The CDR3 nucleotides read TGCGCCAGCAGACCCTTGGGGCAGATTACAGATACGCAGTATTTT.

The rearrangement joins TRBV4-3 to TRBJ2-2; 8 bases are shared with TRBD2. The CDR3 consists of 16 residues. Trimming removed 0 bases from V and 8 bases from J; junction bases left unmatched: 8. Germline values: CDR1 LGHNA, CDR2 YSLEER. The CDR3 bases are TGCGCCAGCAGCCAAGATCTTGGACTAGCTAATGGGGAGCTGTTTTTT. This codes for CASSQDLGLANGELFF.